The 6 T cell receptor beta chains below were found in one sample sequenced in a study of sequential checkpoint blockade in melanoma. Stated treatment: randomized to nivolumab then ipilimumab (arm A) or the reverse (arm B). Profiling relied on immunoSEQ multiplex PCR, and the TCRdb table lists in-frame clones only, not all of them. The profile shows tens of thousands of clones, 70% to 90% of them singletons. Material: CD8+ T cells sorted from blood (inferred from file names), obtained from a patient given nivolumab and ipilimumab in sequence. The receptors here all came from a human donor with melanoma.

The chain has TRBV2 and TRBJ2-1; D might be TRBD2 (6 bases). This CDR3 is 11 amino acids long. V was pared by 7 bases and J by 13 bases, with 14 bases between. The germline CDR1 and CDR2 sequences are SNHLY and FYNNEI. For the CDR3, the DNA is TGTGCCAGCATGCGGAGGGGTCCACAGTTCTTC. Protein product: CASMRRGPQFF.

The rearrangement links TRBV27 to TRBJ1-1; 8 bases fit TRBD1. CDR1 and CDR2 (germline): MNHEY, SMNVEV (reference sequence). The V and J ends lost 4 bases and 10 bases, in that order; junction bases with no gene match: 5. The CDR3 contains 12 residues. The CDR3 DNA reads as TGTGCCAGCAGTTGGGGCAGGGGGCCAGCTTTCTTT. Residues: CASSWGRGPAFF.

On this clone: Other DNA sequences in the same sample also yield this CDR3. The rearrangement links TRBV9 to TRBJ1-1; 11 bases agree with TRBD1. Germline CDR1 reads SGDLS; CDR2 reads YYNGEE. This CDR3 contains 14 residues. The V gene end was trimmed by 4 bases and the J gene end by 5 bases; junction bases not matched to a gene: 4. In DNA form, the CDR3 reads TGTGCCAGCAGCTTTGGGACAGGGGGGACTGAAGCTTTCTTT. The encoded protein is CASSFGTGGTEAFF.

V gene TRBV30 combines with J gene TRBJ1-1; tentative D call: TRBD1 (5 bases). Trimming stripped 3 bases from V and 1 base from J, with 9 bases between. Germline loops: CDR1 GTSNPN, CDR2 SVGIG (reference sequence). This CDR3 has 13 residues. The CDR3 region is CAWRDTGNTEAFF. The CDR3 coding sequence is TGTGCCTGGAGGGATACAGGGAACACTGAAGCTTTCTTT.

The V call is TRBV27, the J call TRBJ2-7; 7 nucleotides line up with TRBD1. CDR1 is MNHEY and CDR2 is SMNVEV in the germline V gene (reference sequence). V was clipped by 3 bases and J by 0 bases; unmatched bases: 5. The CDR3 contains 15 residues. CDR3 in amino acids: CASSFTGDSSYEQYF. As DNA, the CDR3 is TGTGCCAGCAGTTTTACAGGGGACAGCTCCTACGAGCAGTACTTC.

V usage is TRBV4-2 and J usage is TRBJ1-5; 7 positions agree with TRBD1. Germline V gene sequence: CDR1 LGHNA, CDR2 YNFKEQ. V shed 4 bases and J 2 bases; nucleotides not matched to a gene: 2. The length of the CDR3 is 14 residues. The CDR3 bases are TGTGCCAGCAGCCTTGGACAGGGCAATCAGCCCCAGCATTTT. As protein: CASSLGQGNQPQHF.